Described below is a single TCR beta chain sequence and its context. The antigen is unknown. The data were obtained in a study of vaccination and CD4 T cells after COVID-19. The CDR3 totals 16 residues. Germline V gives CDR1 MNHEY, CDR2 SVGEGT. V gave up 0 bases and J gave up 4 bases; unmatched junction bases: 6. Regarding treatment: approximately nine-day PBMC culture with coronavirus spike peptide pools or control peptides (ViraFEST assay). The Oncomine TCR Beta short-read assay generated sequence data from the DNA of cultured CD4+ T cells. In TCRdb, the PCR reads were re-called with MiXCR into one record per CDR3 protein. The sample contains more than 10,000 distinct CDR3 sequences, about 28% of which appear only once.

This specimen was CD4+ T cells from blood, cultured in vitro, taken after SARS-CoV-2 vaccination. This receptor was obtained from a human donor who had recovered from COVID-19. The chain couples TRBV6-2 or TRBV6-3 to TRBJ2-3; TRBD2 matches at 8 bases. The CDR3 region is CASSYSAGGVADTQYF. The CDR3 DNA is TGTGCCAGCAGTTACTCCGCGGGGGGTGTTGCAGATACGCAGTATTTT.